One sample yielded the 17 T cell receptor beta chains listed below, sequenced in a study of beta chain features in type 1 diabetes. Sequencing targeted expressed TCRB transcripts, as all isolated RNA had been reverse transcribed. This table comes from immunoSEQ multiplex PCR, and its TCRdb copy is limited to in-frame clones, with some not included. The repertoire has about 300,000 clones, 7% to 9% of them found once; the top ten carry under 1.3%. The sequenced material came from central memory CD4+ T cells from blood. The source of these receptors is a woman younger than 35 in good health.

The chain is built from TRBV18 and TRBJ1-6; D not certain. Trimming took off 1 base at V and 5 bases at J, with 6 bases between the two ends. The CDR3 loop spans 14 amino acids. The germline V gene has CDR1 KGHSH and CDR2 LQKENI. CDR3 protein: CASSPRADNSPLHF. CDR3 sequence (DNA): TGTGCCAGCTCACCACGGGCAGATAATTCACCCCTCCACTTT. Complete variable domain (other parts from reference TRBV18 and TRBJ1-6): NAGVMQNPRHLVRRRGQEARLRCSPMKGHSHVYWYRQLPEEGLKFMVYLQKENIIDESGMPKERFSAEFPKEGPSILRIQQVVRGDSAAYFCASSPRADNSPLHFGNGTRLTVT.

The V gene is TRBV5-1, the J gene TRBJ1-2; 8 bases agree with TRBD1. The CDR3 is made up of 14 amino acids. V shed 4 bases and J 5 bases; nucleotides not matched to a gene: 7. CDR1 is SGHRS and CDR2 is YFSETQ in the germline V gene. The CDR3 loop is CASSTGTGEYGYTF. Written as DNA, the CDR3 is TGCGCCAGCAGCACCGGGACAGGAGAATATGGCTACACCTTC.

This clone was detected a few times. This rearrangement joins TRBV6-5 to TRBJ1-5; D possibly corresponds to TRBD1 (5 bases). The germline CDR1 and CDR2 sequences are MNHEY and SVGAGI. CDR3 length equals 13 residues. Trimming removed 8 bases at V and 2 bases at J, with 10 bases between. The CDR3 nucleotides read TGTGCCAGCCAGGCAGGGCGCAATCAGCCCCAGCATTTT. Translating it yields CASQAGRNQPQHF.

This clone has more than one count but fewer than ten. The chain recombines TRBV7-2 with TRBJ1-1; TRBD1 is a possible D gene (5 bases). Germline CDR1 and CDR2: SGHTA and FQGNSA. Trimming stripped 0 bases from V and 7 bases from J, with 12 bases between. This CDR3 is 14 amino acids long. This CDR3 reads CASSLAGDYGEAFF. In DNA form, the CDR3 reads TGTGCCAGCAGCTTAGCAGGGGATTACGGTGAAGCTTTCTTT.

The genes are TRBV5-1 and TRBJ2-3; 7 positions agree with TRBD1. The trim removed 3 bases at V and 3 bases at J, leaving 10 bases unmatched. The CDR3 covers 16 residues. Germline CDR1 reads SGHRS; CDR2 reads YFSETQ. CDR3 amino acids: CASSSPGGVLTDTQYF. In DNA form, the CDR3 reads TGCGCCAGCAGCTCCCCAGGGGGAGTGCTGACAGATACGCAGTATTTT.

This clone showed up just a few times. Other nucleotide sequences from this sample produce the same CDR3. This rearrangement joins TRBV11-2 to TRBJ2-3; tentatively, D is TRBD2 (6 bases). V was shortened by 5 bases and J by 0 bases, with 12 bases between the two germline ends. The CDR3 spans 15 residues. Per germline, CDR1 SGHAT and CDR2 FQNNGV. The DNA of the CDR3 is TGTGCCAGCAGCCCTCGAGGGACTAGCACAGATACGCAGTATTTT. Its translation: CASSPRGTSTDTQYF.

This rearrangement joins TRBV7-9 to TRBJ1-5; D is unresolved. Per germline, CDR1 SEHNR and CDR2 FQNEAQ (reference sequence). V was cut by 4 bases and J by 3 bases, with 16 bases left in between. There are 16 residues in the CDR3. The CDR3 is CASSSYMGDNNQPQHF. CDR3 DNA sequence: TGTGCCAGCAGCTCGTACATGGGTGATAACAATCAGCCCCAGCATTTT.

The rearrangement joins TRBV29-1 to TRBJ2-5, with a weak D call TRBD1 (5 bases). V was shortened by 7 bases and J by 2 bases, with 14 bases between the two germline ends. Germline CDR1 and CDR2: SQVTM and ANQGSEA. The length of the CDR3 is 13 residues. The chain's CDR3 is CSGEDIIQETQYF. DNA for the CDR3: TGCAGCGGAGAGGACATAATACAAGAGACCCAGTACTTC. The variable domain in full, completed from reference TRBV29-1 and TRBJ2-5, reads SAVISQKPSRDICQRGTSLTIQCQVDSQVTMMFWYRQQPGQSLTLIATANQGSEATYESGFVIDKFPISRPNLTFSTLTVSNMSPEDSSIYLCSGEDIIQETQYFGPGTRLLVL.

A few counts support this clone. This chain connects TRBV6-5 to TRBJ1-4; 8 nucleotides align to TRBD1. CDR3 length equals 14 residues. Per germline, CDR1 MNHEY and CDR2 SVGAGI. The V and J ends lost 6 bases and 5 bases, in that order; junction bases with no gene match: 5. Here the CDR3 reads CASSTGTGNEKLFF. The CDR3 coding sequence is TGTGCCAGCAGCACCGGGACAGGAAATGAAAAACTGTTTTTT.

As concerns this clone: One end of the junction does not line up with germline, which may come from a read error. This chain connects TRBV5-8 to TRBJ2-1, with TRBD2 matching 14 bases. The CDR3 sequence is 17 residues long. CDR1 and CDR2 from the germline V gene are SGHTS and YDEGEE. CDR3 in amino acids: CASSQDRGLAGDNEQFF. In DNA, the CDR3 is TGCGCCAGCAGCCAAGATCGGGGACTAGCGGGAGACAATGAGCAGTTCTTC.

This chain uses TRBV7-2 with TRBJ2-1; no firm D call. The CDR3 consists of 12 residues. With 2 bases removed from V and 12 bases from J, the gap between germline ends came to 11 bases. The germline V gene has CDR1 SGHTA and CDR2 FQGNSA. CDR3 protein: CASSLYAGMQFF. The CDR3, as DNA: TGTGCCAGCAGCTTATATGCAGGCATGCAGTTCTTC.

V is TRBV11-2 and J is TRBJ1-1; 7 bases align to TRBD1. The CDR3 runs 15 residues. In germline, CDR1 is SGHAT, CDR2 FQNNGV. J was trimmed by 4 bases and V by 5 bases; bases with no gene match: 10. CDR3 in DNA: TGTGCCAGCAGCCGCGATAATACAGGGGTCACTGAAGCTTTCTTT. Encoded protein: CASSRDNTGVTEAFF.

CDR3 nucleotide sequence: TGTGCCAGCAGTTTGTTAATGAGGGATCAGCCCCAGCATTTT. It yields the protein CASSLLMRDQPQHF. The chain joins TRBV28 to TRBJ1-5; no firm D call. Deletions cut 3 bases from V and 5 bases from J, with 11 bases between. CDR3 size: 14 residues. Germline V gene lookup returns CDR1 MDHEN and CDR2 SYDVKM.

A few counts support this clone. This CDR3 is also generated by other DNA sequences in the sample. This chain joins TRBV7-2 and TRBJ2-5; D is ambiguous. This CDR3 region has 12 residues. Germline values: CDR1 SGHTA, CDR2 FQGNSA. Trimming stripped 0 bases from V and 4 bases from J, with 3 bases between. The CDR3 is CASSLARETQYF. The CDR3 DNA reads as TGTGCCAGCAGCTTAGCTCGAGAGACCCAGTACTTC. The full variable domain, rest sourced from reference TRBV7-2 and TRBJ2-5, is GAGVSQSPSNKVTEKGKDVELRCDPISGHTALYWYRQSLGQGLEFLIYFQGNSAPDKSGLPSDRFSAERTGGSVSTLTIQRTQQEDSAVYLCASSLARETQYFGPGTRLLVL.

The chain links TRBV11-2 to TRBJ2-1, with 9 bases identical to TRBD1. CDR1 is SGHAT and CDR2 is FQNNGV in the germline V gene. The CDR3 spans 16 residues. Trimming cost V 4 bases and J 6 bases; bases outside gene matches: 10. In nucleotides, the CDR3 is TGTGCCAGCAGCTCAAGCTTGGACAGGGGCGTCAATGAGCAGTTCTTC. This gives the protein CASSSSLDRGVNEQFF. The whole variable domain, remainder taken from reference TRBV11-2 and TRBJ2-1, is EAGVAQSPRYKIIEKRQSVAFWCNPISGHATLYWYQQILGQGPKLLIQFQNNGVVDDSQLPKDRFSAERLKGVDSTLKIQPAKLEDSAVYLCASSSSLDRGVNEQFFGPGTRLTVL.

This clone was counted many times. The gene calls are TRBV10-3 and TRBJ2-7; 12 nucleotides match TRBD2. The CDR3 covers 14 residues. Germline lookup yields CDR1 ENHRY and CDR2 SYGVKD. J was trimmed by 6 bases and V by 4 bases; bases with no gene match: 4. The CDR3 region has the DNA TGTGCCATCAGTGGGACTAGCGGGATGTTCGAGCAGTACTTC. It codes for CAISGTSGMFEQYF.

CDR3 sequence reads: CASSLGRYNEQFF. Here the CDR3 DNA reads TGTGCCAGCAGCTTAGGCCGCTACAATGAGCAGTTCTTC. The chain combines TRBV7-6 with TRBJ2-1; D not certain. The CDR3 is 13 amino acids. Germline CDR1 SGHVS, CDR2 FNYEAQ. Trimming pared 1 base from V and 3 bases from J, leaving 4 bases between.